This TCR beta chain originates from a study of response to subunit inactivated influenza vaccine. This clonotype has more than one count but fewer than ten. The antigen is undetermined. Each CDR3 protein is one row after TCRdb ran MiXCR on the RT-PCR reads. The table has under 550,000 distinct CDR3 sequences, 7.6% seen once. V trimming: 5 bases; J trimming: 2 bases; junction bases outside the gene matches: 15. There are 17 residues in the CDR3. The germline CDR1 and CDR2 sequences are MNHNS and SASEGT. Findings and limits, study-wide: Authors suggested seasonal influenza vaccinations each recruit few new T cells.

The chain couples TRBV6-1 to TRBJ2-7; 7 bases match TRBD1. The sequence was obtained from a man aged 50 to 75 who received an inactivated influenza vaccine. Here the sequenced sample was PBMCs from blood, taken roughly 24 months after vaccination. The CDR3 nucleotides read TGTGCCAGCAGTCGTGCGGGTGGGTCAGGGGGAACCTACGAGCAGTACTTC. This codes for CASSRAGGSGGTYEQYF.